This TCR beta chain came from a study of control samples from healthy donors and cancer patients. The CDR3 totals 14 residues. Germline loops: CDR1 LGHDT, CDR2 YNNKEL (reference sequence). V gave up 4 bases and J gave up 2 bases, with 10 bases separating them. This clone was observed a single time. Sequencing was performed with immunoSEQ multiplex PCR; in TCRdb, only in-frame clones are kept and a portion is missing. Here the sample spans under 130,000 clones, 80% to 90% being singletons. The sequence came from a man in his sixties with lung cancer. The sequenced sample consisted of PBMCs. This chain joins TRBV3-1 (or the pseudogene TRBV3-2) and TRBJ2-3; either TRBD1 or TRBD2 may supply D (5 bases each). The CDR3 loop is CASSRDRDTDTQYF. The CDR3 DNA reads TGTGCCAGCAGCCGGGACCGAGACACAGATACGCAGTATTTT.